This T cell receptor beta chain was sequenced for a study of T and B cells in COVID-19 patients. In the study overall: COVID-19 patients gave peripheral blood either during active infection or after recovery. Active-infection patients were older, median around 62 years, than recovered patients, median approximately 35 years.

Trimming stripped 3 bases from V and 2 bases from J, with 10 bases between. Germline CDR1 and CDR2: LNHNV and YYDKDF (reference sequence). There are 14 residues in the CDR3. BIOMED2 TRB-A/B primer pools were used in multiplex TRB PCR. TCRdb analysed the multiplex PCR reads with MiXCR anew, one entry per CDR3 protein. The data hold fewer than 25,000 distinct CDR3 sequences, with 25% to 30% observed a single time. From blood, roughly 250-500 ng of genomic DNA served as TRB template. This clonotype is termed medium-sized. The specimen sequenced was blood. V gene TRBV15 combines with J gene TRBJ2-5, with D possibly being TRBD2 (6 bases). The sequence was collected from a human donor who had recovered from COVID-19. The CDR3 DNA is TGTGCCACCAGCAGGACTAGTCAACAAGAGACCCAGTACTTC. The encoded protein is CATSRTSQQETQYF. Complete variable domain (other parts from reference TRBV15 and TRBJ2-5): DAMVIQNPRYQVTQFGKPVTLSCSQTLNHNVMYWYQQKSSQAPKLLFHYYDKDFNNEADTPDNFQSRRPNTSFCFLDIRSPGLGDTAMYLCATSRTSQQETQYFGPGTRLLVL.